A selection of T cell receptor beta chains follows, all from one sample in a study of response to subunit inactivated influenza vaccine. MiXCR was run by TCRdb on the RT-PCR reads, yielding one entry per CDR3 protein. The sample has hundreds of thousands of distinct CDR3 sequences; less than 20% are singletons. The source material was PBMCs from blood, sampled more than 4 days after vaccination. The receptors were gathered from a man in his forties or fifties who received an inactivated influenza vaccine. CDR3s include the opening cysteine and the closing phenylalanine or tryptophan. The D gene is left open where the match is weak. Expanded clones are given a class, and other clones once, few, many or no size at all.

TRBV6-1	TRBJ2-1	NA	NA	CASSESGNEQFF	TGTGCCAGCAGTGAATCAGGGAATGAGCAGTTCTTC
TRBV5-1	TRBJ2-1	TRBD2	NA	CASSPAGTSGRAHEQFF	TGCGCCAGCAGCCCAGCCGGGACTAGCGGGAGGGCACATGAGCAGTTCTTC
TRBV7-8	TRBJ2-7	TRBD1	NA	CASSLEQGVSYEQYF	TGTGCCAGCAGCTTAGAACAGGGGGTGTCCTACGAGCAGTACTTC
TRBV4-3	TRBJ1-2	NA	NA	CASSQDNHYGANYGYTF	TGCGCCAGCAGCCAAGATAATCATTACGGGGCCAACTATGGCTACACCTTC
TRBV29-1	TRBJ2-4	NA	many	CSVEGNTKNIQYF	TGCAGCGTTGAAGGAAATACCAAAAACATTCAGTACTTC
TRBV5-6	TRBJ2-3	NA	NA	CASSLAIVSDTQYF	TGTGCCAGCAGCTTGGCCATAGTTTCAGATACGCAGTATTTT
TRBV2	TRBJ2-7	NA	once	CASSEARGPMIEQYF	TGTGCCAGCAGTGAAGCGCGCGGTCCAATGATCGAGCAGTACTTC
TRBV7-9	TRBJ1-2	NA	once	CASSLGTLGSYYGYTF	TGTGCCAGCAGCTTGGGGACCCTCGGGTCGTACTATGGCTACACCTTC
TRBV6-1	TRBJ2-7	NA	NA	CASRVWQRGFYEQYF	TGTGCCAGCAGGGTGTGGCAGAGGGGTTTCTACGAGCAGTACTTC
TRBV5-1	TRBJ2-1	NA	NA	CASSLSGSRGYNEQFF	TGCGCCAGCAGCTTGTCAGGCTCCAGGGGCTACAATGAGCAGTTCTTC
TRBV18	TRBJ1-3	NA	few	CASSGQSSGNTIYF	TGTGCCAGCTCCGGACAGAGCTCTGGAAACACCATATATTTT
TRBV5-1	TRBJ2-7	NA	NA	CASSSRAREDEQYF	TGCGCCAGCAGCTCCAGGGCTAGGGAGGACGAGCAGTACTTC
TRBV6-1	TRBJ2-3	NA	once	CASSPSLSADTQYF	TGTGCCAGCAGTCCATCCTTAAGCGCAGATACGCAGTATTTT
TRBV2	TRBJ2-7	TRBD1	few	CASSTGVLSYEQYF	TGTGCCAGCAGTACAGGGGTCCTCTCCTACGAGCAGTACTTC
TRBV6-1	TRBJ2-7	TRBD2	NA	CASRGWGGSSYEQYF	TGTGCCAGCCGGGGATGGGGCGGGAGCTCCTACGAGCAGTACTTC
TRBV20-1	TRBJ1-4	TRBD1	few	CSGGQGNQKLFF	TGCAGTGGAGGACAGGGGAATCAAAAACTGTTTTTT
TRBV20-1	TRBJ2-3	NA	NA	CSASDRGRGLATQYF	TGCAGTGCTAGCGATCGGGGACGGGGGCTGGCTACGCAGTATTTT
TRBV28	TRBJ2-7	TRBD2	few	CASSGLAGFYEQYF	TGTGCCAGCAGTGGACTAGCGGGGTTCTACGAGCAGTACTTC
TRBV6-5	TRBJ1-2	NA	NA	CASSYPYRDTPNYGYTF	TGTGCCAGCAGTTACCCCTACCGGGACACCCCTAACTATGGCTACACCTTC